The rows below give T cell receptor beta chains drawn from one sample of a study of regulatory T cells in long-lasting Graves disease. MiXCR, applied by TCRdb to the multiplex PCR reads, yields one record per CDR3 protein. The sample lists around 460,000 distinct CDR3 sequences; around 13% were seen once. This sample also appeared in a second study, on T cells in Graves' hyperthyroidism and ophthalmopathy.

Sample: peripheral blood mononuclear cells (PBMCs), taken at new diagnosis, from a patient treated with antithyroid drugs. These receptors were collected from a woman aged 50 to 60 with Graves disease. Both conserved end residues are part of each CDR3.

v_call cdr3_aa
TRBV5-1 CASSKRLAGVGSTDTQYF
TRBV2 CASSDLGTGITGELFF
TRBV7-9 CASSLTSRPSGRAVNEQFF
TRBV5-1 CASSLGSGQGEKLFF
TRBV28 CASSLVAAGQGRTIYF
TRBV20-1 CSPRRYEQYF
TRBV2 CASRRDYTDTQYF
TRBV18 CASSPYGQGGNSPLHF
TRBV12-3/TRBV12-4 CASSSRPGAKAFF
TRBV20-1 CSARGGGGITDTQYF
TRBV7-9 CASSLAESANTGELFF
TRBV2 CAGIKGVSGEQYF
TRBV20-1 CSAELLARTDTQYF
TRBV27 CASSFRERWNTEAFF
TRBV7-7 CASSPVSGPDTQYF
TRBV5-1 CASSLETGKSSGANVLTF
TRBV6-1 CASSLDGGEGQPQHF
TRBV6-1 CASSNRNKGPGQSSAGELFF
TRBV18 CASSPPRQGGRNTEAFF
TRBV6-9 CASSYFTGTRQFF
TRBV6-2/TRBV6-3 CASRERTTNIQYF
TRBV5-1 CASSTQGSPLTEAFF
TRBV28 CASSLTRPYGYTF
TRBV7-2 CASSFGVRNEQYF
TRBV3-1 CASSRSGEVTYEQYF
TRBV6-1 CAVSWGLSGANVLTF
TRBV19 CATGSRAGIDDEQFF
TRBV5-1 CASSLQSSQETQYF
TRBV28 CASSRTQNRGRYEQYF
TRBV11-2 CASSFGQRSDYEQYF
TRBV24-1 CATSATNEAGRKEKLFF
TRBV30 CAWKDINTDTQYF
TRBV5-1 CASSMDKTNTGELFF
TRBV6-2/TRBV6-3 CASSYLGGTYNEQFF
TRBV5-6 CASSFGQVGQPQHF
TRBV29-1 CSVAENTGELFF
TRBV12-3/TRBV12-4 CASSILAAKNIQYF
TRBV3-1 CASSQGGGSNGGYGYTF
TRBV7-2 CASSPNPAGSTGELFF
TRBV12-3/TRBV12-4 CASSPGQEYSGYTF
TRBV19 CASSAPHPGTSGYSYNEQFF
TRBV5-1 CASSRDRAYQETQYF
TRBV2 CASIGTFSYEQYF
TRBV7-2 CASSWGPGTGSTGELFF
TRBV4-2 CASSQDRGLAEAFF
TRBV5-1 CASSFRSWTDTQYF
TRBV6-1 CASTLDSAVGELFF
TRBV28 CASSFSSGYEQYF